The present TCR beta chain was sequenced within a study of beta chain features in type 1 diabetes. What was sequenced were expressed TCRB transcripts, since all of the isolated RNA had been reverse transcribed. Only in-frame clones appear in the TCRdb table, and some are missing; sequencing was by immunoSEQ multiplex PCR. This sample carries some 220,000 clones, 11% of them seen once, and the ten largest clones take less than 1.5%. This clone has just a few counts. Staining for CD45RO/CCR7/CD25/CD127/CD95/CD27 allowed sorting of CD4+ naive, central memory, regulatory and stem cell-like memory cells. The CDR3 covers 16 residues. Germline trimming cut 2 bases from V and 4 bases from J; bases unmatched to any gene: 7. Germline V CDR1 and CDR2: SGHTA, FQGNSA.

This clonotype was obtained from a man younger than 30 in good health. Sequences were obtained from central memory CD4+ T cells from blood. V and J are TRBV7-2 and TRBJ2-3, with 9 positions matching TRBD2. CDR3: CASSLYSGSGADTQYF. The CDR3 DNA reads as TGTGCCAGCAGCTTATATAGCGGGAGTGGGGCAGATACGCAGTATTTT.